This record looks at one T cell receptor (beta chain) sequence and its context. The sample is drawn from a study of blood T cell repertoires in COVID-19. About the research overall: COVID-19 samples collected from the United States, Italy and Spain covered acute and convalescent phases. Sample material is recorded as cDNA or gDNA derived from T cells, B-cell-depleted T cells, or PBMCs.

Generated by immunoSEQ multiplex PCR, the TCRdb table keeps only in-frame clones and is missing some. The sample lists over 150,000 clones; 78% were seen once. After removal of 4 bases from V and 5 bases from J, the junction contained 12 bases not matched to a gene. Germline-derived CDR1 and CDR2 are LGHNA and YNFKEQ. This CDR3 contains 16 residues. Sequenced material: peripheral blood. The chain links TRBV4-2 to TRBJ2-7; TRBD1 aligns across 9 bases. The clonotype originates from an older man with acute or convalescent COVID-19. The DNA for the CDR3 is TGTGCCAGCAGCCCGGGCTCCGGGACAGGGTCCCACGAGCAGTACTTC. This sequence encodes CASSPGSGTGSHEQYF.